The T cell receptor (beta chain) under discussion was sequenced for a study of T cells in Graves' hyperthyroidism and ophthalmopathy. Trimming removed 2 bases at V and 5 bases at J, with 10 bases between. This CDR3 has 13 amino acids. The V gene's germline CDR1 is SGHVS and CDR2 FNYEAQ. Amplification of TCR beta CDR3 regions was performed using RNA transcripts as template. TCR CDR3 regions were first amplified by RT-PCR with HTBI primers. One entry per CDR3 protein, called by TCRdb with MiXCR from the multiplex PCR reads. This table has about 580,000 distinct CDR3 sequences, more than 45% appearing once.

The source material was peripheral blood or thyroid tissue (not recorded which). J is TRBJ2-7 and V is TRBV7-6; the D call may be TRBD1 or TRBD2 (5 bases each). This receptor was taken from a woman in her late teens or twenties with Graves' hyperthyroidism. The DNA of the CDR3 is TGTGCCAGCAGCTTAAAGGGGCGGGACGAGCAGTACTTC. Protein product: CASSLKGRDEQYF.